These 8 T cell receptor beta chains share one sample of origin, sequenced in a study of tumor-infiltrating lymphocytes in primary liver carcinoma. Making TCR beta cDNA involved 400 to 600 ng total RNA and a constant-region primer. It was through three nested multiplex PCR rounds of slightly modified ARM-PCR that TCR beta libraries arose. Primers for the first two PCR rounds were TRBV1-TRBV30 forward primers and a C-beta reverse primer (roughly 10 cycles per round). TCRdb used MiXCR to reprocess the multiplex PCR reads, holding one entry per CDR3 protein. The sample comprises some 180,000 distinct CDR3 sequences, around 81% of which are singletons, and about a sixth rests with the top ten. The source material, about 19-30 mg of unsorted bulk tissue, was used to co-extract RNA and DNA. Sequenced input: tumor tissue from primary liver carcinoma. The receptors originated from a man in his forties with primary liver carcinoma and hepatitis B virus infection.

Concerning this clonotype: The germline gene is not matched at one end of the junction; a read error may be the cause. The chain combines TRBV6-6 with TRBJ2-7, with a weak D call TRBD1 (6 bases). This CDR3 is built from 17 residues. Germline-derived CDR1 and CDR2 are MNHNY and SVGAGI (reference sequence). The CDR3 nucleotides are TGTGCTAGCAGTTCCTCGTCGAACCAGGGGCCTATGGACGAGCAGTACTTC. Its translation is CASSSSSNQGPMDEQYF.

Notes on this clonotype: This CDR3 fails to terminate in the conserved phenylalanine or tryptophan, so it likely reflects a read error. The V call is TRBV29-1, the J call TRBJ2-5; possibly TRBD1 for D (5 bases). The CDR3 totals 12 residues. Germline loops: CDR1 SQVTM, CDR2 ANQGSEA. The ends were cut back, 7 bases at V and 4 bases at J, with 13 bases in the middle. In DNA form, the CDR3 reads TGCAGCGGTTTTGACAGTGGAGAGACCCAGTACATC. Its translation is CSGFDSGETQYI.

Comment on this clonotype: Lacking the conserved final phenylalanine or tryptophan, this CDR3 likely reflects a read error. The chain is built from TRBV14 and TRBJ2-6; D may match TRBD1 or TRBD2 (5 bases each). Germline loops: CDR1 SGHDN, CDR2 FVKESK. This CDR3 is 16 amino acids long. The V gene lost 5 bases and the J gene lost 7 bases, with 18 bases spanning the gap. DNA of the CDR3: TGTGCCAGCAGCTCCACCCACACGGGGCACGCCAACGTCCTGACTTCC. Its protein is CASSSTHTGHANVLTS.

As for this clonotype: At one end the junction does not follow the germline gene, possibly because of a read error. This CDR3 is CANSEEGTGGTGELFF. In nucleotides, the CDR3 is TGCGCCAACAGTGAGGAGGGGACAGGGGGGACAGGGGAGCTGTTTTTT. This chain uses TRBV10-2 with TRBJ2-2; 11 bases map to TRBD1. CDR1 is WSHSY, CDR2 SAAADI, per germline. The CDR3 consists of 16 residues.

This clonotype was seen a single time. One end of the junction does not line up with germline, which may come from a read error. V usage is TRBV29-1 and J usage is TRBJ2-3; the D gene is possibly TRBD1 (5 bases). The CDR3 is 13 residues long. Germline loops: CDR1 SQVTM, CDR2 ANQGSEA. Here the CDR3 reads CRVGLGSTGTQYF. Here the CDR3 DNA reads TGCAGAGTGGGCTTAGGAAGCACAGGTACGCAGTATTTT.

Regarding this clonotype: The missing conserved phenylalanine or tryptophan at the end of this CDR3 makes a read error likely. CDR3 loop: CANSIEGGGGDTQYL. The CDR3 coding sequence is TGTGCCAACAGCATTGAGGGGGGAGGAGGAGATACGCAGTATTTA. This chain uses TRBV4-2 with TRBJ2-3; D assignment may be TRBD1 or TRBD2 (6 bases each). CDR1 is LGHNA, CDR2 YNFKEQ, per germline. The CDR3 is made up of 15 amino acids.

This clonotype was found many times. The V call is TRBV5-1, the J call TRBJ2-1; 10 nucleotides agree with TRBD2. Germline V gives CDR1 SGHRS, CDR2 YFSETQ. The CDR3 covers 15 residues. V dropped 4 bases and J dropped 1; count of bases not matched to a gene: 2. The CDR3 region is CASSRTSGSYNEQFF. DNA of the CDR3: TGCGCCAGCAGCCGGACTAGCGGTTCCTACAATGAGCAGTTCTTC.

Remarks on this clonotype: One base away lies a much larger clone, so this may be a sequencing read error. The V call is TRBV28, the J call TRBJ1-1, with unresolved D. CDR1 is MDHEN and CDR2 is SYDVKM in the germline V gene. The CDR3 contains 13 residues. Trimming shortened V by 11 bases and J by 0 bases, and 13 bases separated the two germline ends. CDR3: CAVIPEMNTEAFF. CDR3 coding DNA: TGTGCCGTCATTCCTGAAATGAACACTGAAGCTTTCTTT. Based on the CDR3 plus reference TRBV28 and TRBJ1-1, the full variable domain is DVKVTQSSRYLVKRTGEKVFLECVQDMDHENMFWYRQDPGLGLRLIYFSYDVKMKEKGDIPEGYSVSREKKERFSLILESASTNQTSMYLCAVIPEMNTEAFFGQGTRLTVV.